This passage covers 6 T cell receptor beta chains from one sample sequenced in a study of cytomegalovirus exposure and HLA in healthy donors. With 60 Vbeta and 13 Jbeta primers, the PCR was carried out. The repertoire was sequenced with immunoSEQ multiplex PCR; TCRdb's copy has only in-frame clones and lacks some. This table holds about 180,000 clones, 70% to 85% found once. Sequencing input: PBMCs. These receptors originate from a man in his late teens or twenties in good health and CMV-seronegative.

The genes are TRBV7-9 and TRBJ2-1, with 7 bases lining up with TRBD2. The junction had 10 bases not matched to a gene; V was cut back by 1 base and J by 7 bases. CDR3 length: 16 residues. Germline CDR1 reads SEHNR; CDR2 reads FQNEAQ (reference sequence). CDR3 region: CASSLVRGGPRNEQFF. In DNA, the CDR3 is TGTGCCAGCAGCTTAGTGCGGGGAGGGCCAAGGAATGAGCAGTTCTTC. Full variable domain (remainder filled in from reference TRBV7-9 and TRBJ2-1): DTGVSQNPRHKITKRGQNVTFRCDPISEHNRLYWYRQTLGQGPEFLTYFQNEAQLEKSRLLSDRFSAERPKGSFSTLEIQRTEQGDSAMYLCASSLVRGGPRNEQFFGPGTRLTVL.

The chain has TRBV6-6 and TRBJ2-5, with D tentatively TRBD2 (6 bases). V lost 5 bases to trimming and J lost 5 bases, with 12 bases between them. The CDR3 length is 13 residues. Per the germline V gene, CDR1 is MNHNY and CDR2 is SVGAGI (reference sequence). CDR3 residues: CASSNRDSETQYF. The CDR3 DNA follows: TGTGCCAGCAGTAACCGGGACTCGGAGACCCAGTACTTC.

The CDR3 region has the DNA TGTGCCAGCAGCGGGGGGGGGCGAGGTTTCACCGGGGAGCTGTTTTTT. Translating it yields CASSGGGRGFTGELFF. The chain couples TRBV7-2 to TRBJ2-2; TRBD2 might be the D (7 bases). Trimming took 5 bases from V and 4 from J, leaving 17 bases between them. Germline assignment: CDR1 SGHTA and CDR2 FQGNSA. The CDR3 runs to 16 residues.

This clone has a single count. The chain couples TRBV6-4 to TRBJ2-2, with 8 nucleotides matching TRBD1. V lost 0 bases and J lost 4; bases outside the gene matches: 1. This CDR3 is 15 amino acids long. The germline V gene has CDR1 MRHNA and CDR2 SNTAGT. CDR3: CASSDSDRATGELFF. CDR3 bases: TGTGCCAGCAGTGACTCGGACAGGGCCACCGGGGAGCTGTTTTTT.

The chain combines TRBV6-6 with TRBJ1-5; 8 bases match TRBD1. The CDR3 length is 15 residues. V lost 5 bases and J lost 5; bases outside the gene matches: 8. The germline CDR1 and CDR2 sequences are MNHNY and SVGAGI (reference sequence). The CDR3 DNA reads TGTGCCAGCAGTCCGCCTGACAGGGGCGATCAGCCCCAGCATTTT. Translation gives CASSPPDRGDQPQHF.

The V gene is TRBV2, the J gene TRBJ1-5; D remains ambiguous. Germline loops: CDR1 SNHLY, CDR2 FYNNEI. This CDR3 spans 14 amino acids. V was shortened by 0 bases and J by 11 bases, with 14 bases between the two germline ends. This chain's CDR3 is CASSEAHQAGTQHF. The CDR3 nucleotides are TGTGCCAGCAGTGAAGCGCACCAGGCCGGGACCCAGCATTTT.